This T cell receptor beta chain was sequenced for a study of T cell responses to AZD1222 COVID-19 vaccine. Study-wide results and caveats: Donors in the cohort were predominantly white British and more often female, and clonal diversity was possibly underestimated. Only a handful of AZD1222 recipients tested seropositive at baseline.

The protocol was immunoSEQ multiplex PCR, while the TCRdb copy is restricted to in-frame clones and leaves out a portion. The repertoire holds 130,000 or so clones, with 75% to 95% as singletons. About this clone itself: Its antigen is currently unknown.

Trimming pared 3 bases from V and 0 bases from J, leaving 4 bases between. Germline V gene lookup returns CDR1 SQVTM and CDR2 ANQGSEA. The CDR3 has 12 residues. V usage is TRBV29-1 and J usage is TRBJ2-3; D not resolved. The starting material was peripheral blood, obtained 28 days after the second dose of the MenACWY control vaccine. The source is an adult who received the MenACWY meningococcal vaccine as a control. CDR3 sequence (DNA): TGCAGCGTTGATCCCAGCACAGATACGCAGTATTTT. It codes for CSVDPSTDTQYF.